This entry features one T cell receptor beta chain sequence. Germline CDR1 reads SGHTA; CDR2 reads FQGTGA. The CDR3 is made up of 16 amino acids. Trimming took 5 bases from V and 6 from J; bases not matched to a gene: 13. TCRdb keeps only in-frame clones here, not all; method: immunoSEQ multiplex PCR. Of about 250,000 clones listed, 83% are singletons. The data derive from a study of blood T cell repertoires in COVID-19. Study background: T cells, B-cell-depleted T cells, or PBMCs provided the cDNA or gDNA that served as material.

Sequencing was carried out using peripheral blood. This clonotype originated in a man older than 75 with acute or convalescent COVID-19. The chain links TRBV7-3 to TRBJ2-3, with 8 bases fitting TRBD2. The CDR3 DNA sequence: TGTGCCAGCAGCCCCAGTTCTAGCGGGTCCGGGGATACGCAGTATTTT. Its protein product is CASSPSSSGSGDTQYF.